Below are 5 T cell receptor beta chains sequenced from a single sample in a study of CD8 T cells in Susac syndrome. Random hexamers served to reverse transcribe about 0.5 to 1 ug RNA. MiXCR, run by TCRdb on the immunoSEQ multiplex PCR reads, gives a single entry per CDR3 protein. The sample consists of some 120,000 distinct CDR3 sequences, around nine tenths of them appearing once. The sequenced sample was CD8+ T cells from PBMCs. The receptors shown here come from a human donor with multiple sclerosis.

CDR3 nucleotide sequence: TGTGCCTGCACCCGGGACACCAACACTGAAGCTTTCTTT. This codes for CACTRDTNTEAFF. The chain joins TRBV30 to TRBJ1-1, with D possibly matching TRBD1 (6 bases). V lost 6 bases and J lost 2, with 13 bases in between. This CDR3 spans 13 amino acids. Germline V lookup: CDR1 GTSNPN, CDR2 SVGIG (reference sequence).

Here the CDR3 reads CASSHRLAGSYEQYF. Here the CDR3 DNA reads TGTGCCAGCAGCCATCGACTAGCGGGGTCCTACGAGCAGTACTTC. This rearrangement joins TRBV14 to TRBJ2-7; TRBD2 matches 11 bases. The CDR3 contains 15 residues. The trim removed 3 bases at V and 1 base at J, leaving 2 bases unmatched. Germline lookup yields CDR1 SGHDN and CDR2 FVKESK.

J is TRBJ2-3 and V is TRBV7-9, with TRBD1 matching 8 bases. CDR1 and CDR2 (germline): SEHNR, FQNEAQ (reference sequence). CDR3 length equals 15 residues. The J segment lost 6 bases and the V segment lost 3 bases, leaving 8 bases of the junction unmatched. CDR3 protein: CASSFGQGRLDTQYF. The CDR3 region has the DNA TGTGCCAGCAGCTTCGGACAGGGACGACTGGATACGCAGTATTTT. Full variable domain (missing parts from reference TRBV7-9 and TRBJ2-3): DTGVSQNPRHKITKRGQNVTFRCDPISEHNRLYWYRQTLGQGPEFLTYFQNEAQLEKSRLLSDRFSAERPKGSFSTLEIQRTEQGDSAMYLCASSFGQGRLDTQYFGPGTRLTVL.

This chain links TRBV30 with TRBJ2-1; TRBD2 matches 11 bases. The CDR3 totals 16 residues. The trim removed 1 base at V and 7 bases at J, leaving 9 bases unmatched. Germline V gene sequence: CDR1 GTSNPN, CDR2 SVGIG (reference sequence). Here the CDR3 DNA reads TGTGCCTGGAGTGAAGCTAGCGGGAGGTGGGGAAATGAGCAGTTCTTC. Protein product: CAWSEASGRWGNEQFF. Complete variable domain (other parts from reference TRBV30 and TRBJ2-1): SQTIHQWPATLVQPVGSPLSLECTVEGTSNPNLYWYRQAAGRGLQLLFYSVGIGQISSEVPQNLSASRPQDRQFILSSKKLLLSDSGFYLCAWSEASGRWGNEQFFGPGTRLTVL.

The chain employs TRBV27 and TRBJ2-7, with D perhaps TRBD1 or TRBD2 (6 bases each). The CDR3 length is 14 residues. Trimming shortened V by 6 bases and J by 7 bases, and 19 bases separated the two germline ends. In germline, CDR1 is MNHEY, CDR2 SMNVEV (reference sequence). CDR3 loop: CASSPESGGREQYF. In DNA form, the CDR3 reads TGTGCCAGCAGCCCCGAATCTGGGGGGCGAGAGCAGTACTTC.